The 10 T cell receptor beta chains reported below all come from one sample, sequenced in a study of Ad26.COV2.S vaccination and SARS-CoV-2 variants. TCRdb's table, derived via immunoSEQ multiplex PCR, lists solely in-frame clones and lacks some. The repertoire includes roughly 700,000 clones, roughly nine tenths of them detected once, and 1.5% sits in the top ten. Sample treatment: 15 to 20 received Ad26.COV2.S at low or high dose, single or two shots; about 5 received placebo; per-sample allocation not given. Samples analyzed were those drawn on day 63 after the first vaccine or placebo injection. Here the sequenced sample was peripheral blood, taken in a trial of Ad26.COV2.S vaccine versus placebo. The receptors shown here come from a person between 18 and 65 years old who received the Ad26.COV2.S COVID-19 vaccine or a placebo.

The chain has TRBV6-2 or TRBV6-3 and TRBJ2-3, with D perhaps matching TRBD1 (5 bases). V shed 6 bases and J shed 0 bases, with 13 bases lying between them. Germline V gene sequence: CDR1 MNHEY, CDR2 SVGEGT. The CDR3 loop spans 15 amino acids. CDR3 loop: CASSRVGASTDTQYF. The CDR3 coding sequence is TGTGCCAGCAGCCGGGTTGGGGCTAGCACAGATACGCAGTATTTT.

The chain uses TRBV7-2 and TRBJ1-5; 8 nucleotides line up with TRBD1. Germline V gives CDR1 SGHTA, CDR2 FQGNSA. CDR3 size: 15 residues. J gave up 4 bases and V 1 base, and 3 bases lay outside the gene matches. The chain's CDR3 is CASSLGTGLNQPQHF. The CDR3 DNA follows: TGTGCCAGCAGCTTAGGGACAGGGTTAAATCAGCCCCAGCATTTT.

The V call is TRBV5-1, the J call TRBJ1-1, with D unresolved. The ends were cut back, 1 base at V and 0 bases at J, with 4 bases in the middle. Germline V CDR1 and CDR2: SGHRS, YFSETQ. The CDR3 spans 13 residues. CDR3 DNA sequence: TGCGCCAGCAGCTTGTCCATGAACACTGAAGCTTTCTTT. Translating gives CASSLSMNTEAFF. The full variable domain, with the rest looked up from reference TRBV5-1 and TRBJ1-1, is KAGVTQTPRYLIKTRGQQVTLSCSPISGHRSVSWYQQTPGQGLQFLFEYFSETQRNKGNFPGRFSGRQFSNSRSEMNVSTLELGDSALYLCASSLSMNTEAFFGQGTRLTVV.

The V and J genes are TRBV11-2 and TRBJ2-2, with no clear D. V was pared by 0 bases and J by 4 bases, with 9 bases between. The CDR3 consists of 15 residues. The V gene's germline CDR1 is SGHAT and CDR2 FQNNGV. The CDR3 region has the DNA TGTGCCAGCAGCTTAGATCTATTTCCCACCGGGGAGCTGTTTTTT. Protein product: CASSLDLFPTGELFF.

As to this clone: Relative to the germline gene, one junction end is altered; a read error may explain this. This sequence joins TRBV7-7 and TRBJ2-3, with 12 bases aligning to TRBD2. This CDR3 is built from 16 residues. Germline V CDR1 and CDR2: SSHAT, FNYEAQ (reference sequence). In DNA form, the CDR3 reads TGTGCTAGCAGCTTAAAACCGGGACTAGCGGGAGATACGCAGTATTTT. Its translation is CASSLKPGLAGDTQYF.

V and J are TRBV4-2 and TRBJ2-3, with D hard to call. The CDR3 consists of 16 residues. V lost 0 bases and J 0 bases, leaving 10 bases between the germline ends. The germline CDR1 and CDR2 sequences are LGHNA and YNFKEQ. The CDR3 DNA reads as TGTGCCAGCAGCCAAGATGGTGTGCTTAGCACAGATACGCAGTATTTT. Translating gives CASSQDGVLSTDTQYF.

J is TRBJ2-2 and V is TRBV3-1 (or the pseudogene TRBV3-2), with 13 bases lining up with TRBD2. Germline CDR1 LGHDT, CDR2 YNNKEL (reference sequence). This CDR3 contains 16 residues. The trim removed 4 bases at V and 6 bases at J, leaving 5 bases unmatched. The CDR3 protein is CASSRTSGRAAGELFF. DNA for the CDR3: TGTGCCAGCAGCCGAACTAGCGGGAGGGCCGCCGGGGAGCTGTTTTTT.

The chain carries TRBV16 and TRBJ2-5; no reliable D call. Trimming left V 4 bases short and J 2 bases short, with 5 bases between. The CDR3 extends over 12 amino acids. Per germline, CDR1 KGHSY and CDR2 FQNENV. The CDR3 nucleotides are TGTGCCAGCAGCCCCCAGCAAGAGACCCAGTACTTC. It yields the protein CASSPQQETQYF.

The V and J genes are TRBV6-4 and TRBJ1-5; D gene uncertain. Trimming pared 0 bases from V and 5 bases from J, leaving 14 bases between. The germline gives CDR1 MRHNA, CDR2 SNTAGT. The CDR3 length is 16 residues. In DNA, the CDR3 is TGTGCCAGCAGTGACTCGGAACTCCGAAATCATCAGCCCCAGCATTTT. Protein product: CASSDSELRNHQPQHF.

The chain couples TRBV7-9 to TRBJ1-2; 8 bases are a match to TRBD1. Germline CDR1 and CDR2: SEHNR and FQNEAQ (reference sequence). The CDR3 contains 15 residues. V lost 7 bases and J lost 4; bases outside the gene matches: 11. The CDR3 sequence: CASTLGQGARYGYTF. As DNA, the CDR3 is TGTGCCAGCACACTGGGGCAGGGGGCCCGCTATGGCTACACCTTC.